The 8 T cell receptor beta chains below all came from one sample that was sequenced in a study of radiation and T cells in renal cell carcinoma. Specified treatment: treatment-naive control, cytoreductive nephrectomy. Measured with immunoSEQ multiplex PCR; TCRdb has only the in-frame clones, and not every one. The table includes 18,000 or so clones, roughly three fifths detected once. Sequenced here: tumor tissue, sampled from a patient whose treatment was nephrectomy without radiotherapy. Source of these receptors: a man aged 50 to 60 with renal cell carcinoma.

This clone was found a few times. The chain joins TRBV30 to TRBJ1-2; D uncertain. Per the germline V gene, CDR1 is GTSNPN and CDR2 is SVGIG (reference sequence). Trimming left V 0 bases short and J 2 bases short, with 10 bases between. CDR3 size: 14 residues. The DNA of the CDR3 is TGTGCCTGGAGTGTCGAATGGCAAAACTATGGCTACACCTTC. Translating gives CAWSVEWQNYGYTF.

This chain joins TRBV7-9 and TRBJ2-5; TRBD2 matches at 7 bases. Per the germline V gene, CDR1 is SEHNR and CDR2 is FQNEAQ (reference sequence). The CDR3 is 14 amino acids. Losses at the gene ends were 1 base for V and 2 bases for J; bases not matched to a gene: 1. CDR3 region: CASSLGGLQETQYF. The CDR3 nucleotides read TGTGCCAGCAGCTTAGGGGGACTACAAGAGACCCAGTACTTC.

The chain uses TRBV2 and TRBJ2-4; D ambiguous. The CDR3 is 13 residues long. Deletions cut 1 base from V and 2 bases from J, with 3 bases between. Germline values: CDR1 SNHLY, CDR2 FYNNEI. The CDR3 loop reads CASSEDSKNIQYF. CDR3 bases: TGTGCCAGCAGTGAAGACTCCAAAAACATTCAGTACTTC. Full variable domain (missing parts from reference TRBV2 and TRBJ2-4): EPEVTQTPSHQVTQMGQEVILRCVPISNHLYFYWYRQILGQKVEFLVSFYNNEISEKSEIFDDQFSVERPDGSNFTLKIRSTKLEDSAMYFCASSEDSKNIQYFGAGTRLSVL.

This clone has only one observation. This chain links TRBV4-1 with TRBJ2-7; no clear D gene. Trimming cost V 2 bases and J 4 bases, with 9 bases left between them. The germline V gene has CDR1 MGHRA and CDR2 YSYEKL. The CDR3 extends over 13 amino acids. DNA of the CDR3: TGCGCCAGCAGCCAATTCGGGTCTTACGAGCAGTACTTC. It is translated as CASSQFGSYEQYF.

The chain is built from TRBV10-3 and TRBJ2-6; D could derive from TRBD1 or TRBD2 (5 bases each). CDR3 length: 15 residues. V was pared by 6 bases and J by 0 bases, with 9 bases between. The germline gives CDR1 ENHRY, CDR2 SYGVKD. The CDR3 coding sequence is TGTGCCATCAGAGCAGGGACCTCTGGGGCCAACGTCCTGACTTTC. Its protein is CAIRAGTSGANVLTF.

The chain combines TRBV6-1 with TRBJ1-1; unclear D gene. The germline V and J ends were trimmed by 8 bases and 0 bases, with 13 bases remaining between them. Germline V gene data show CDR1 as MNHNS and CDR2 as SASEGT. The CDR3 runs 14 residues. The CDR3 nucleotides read TGTGCCAGCGCTCGAGGCCCTTTGAACACTGAAGCTTTCTTT. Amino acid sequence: CASARGPLNTEAFF.

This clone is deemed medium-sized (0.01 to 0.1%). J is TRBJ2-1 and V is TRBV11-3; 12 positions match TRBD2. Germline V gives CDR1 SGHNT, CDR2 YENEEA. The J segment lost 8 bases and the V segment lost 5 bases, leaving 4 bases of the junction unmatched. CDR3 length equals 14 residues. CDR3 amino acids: CASSRTSGMDEQFF. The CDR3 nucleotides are TGTGCCAGCAGCCGGACTAGCGGGATGGATGAGCAGTTCTTC.

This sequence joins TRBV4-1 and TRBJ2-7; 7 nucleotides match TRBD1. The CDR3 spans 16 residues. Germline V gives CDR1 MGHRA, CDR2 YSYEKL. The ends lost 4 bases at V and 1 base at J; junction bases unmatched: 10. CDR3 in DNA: TGCGCCAGCAGCCGAGAGATGGGACAGAGTTCCTACGAGCAGTACTTC. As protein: CASSREMGQSSYEQYF.